This T cell receptor (beta chain) came from a study of OX40 agonist ivuxolimab in advanced cancers. Study-level background: Patients in dose escalation had liver, melanoma, kidney or head and neck cancers.

Assay used: immunoSEQ multiplex PCR; TCRdb lists only in-frame clones, some missing. Of 60,000 to 75,000 clones in the sample, nearly 90% were seen once. The CDR3 has 18 residues. The clonotype comes from an adult with an advanced solid tumor such as melanoma, head and neck, liver or kidney cancer. J is TRBJ2-7 and V is TRBV21-1; no check of the table's D call, TRBD2, against the DNA was made. TRBV21-1 counts as a pseudogene. The sample here was CD4+ or CD8+ T cells sorted from blood, taken in a trial of the OX40 agonist ivuxolimab. CDR3 sequence: CASSTSGKGVAGADEQYF. The CDR3 DNA is TGTGCCAGCAGCACCAGTGGAAAGGGGGTAGCGGGAGCAGACGAGCAGTACTTC.